One sample yielded the 17 T cell receptor beta chains listed below, sequenced in a study of OX40 agonist ivuxolimab in advanced cancers. Library preparation was by the immunoSEQ multiplex PCR assay. TCRdb took over this immuneACCESS table, retaining in-frame rearrangements with V and J assigned. Such tables are incomplete; in checked studies, under half of the missing clones stem from an unresolved V gene, and the remainder is unexplained. The sample has 70,000 or so clones on record, 90% of them singletons. 10% to 13% of the sample goes to the ten largest clones. The specimen comprised CD4+ or CD8+ T cells sorted from blood, sampled in a trial of the OX40 agonist ivuxolimab. The receptors were gathered from an adult with an advanced solid tumor such as melanoma, head and neck, liver or kidney cancer.

The chain links TRBV20-1 to TRBJ2-1; no clear D. From germline, CDR1 is DFQATT and CDR2 SNEGSKA (reference sequence). There are 11 residues in the CDR3. The V end was cut by 4 bases, the J end by 8 bases, with 9 bases between. CDR3 DNA: TGCAGTGCTAACCCCCGGGATGAGCAGTTCTTC. Translated: CSANPRDEQFF.

The chain uses TRBV19 and TRBJ2-2, with 7 bases fitting TRBD2. V was clipped by 5 bases and J by 1 base; unmatched bases: 7. CDR1 and CDR2 from the germline V gene are LNHDA and SQIVND (reference sequence). This CDR3 spans 16 amino acids. The CDR3 region has the DNA TGTGCCAGTAGTTCTCTCCTAGCGGTGAACACCGGGGAGCTGTTTTTT. Its protein is CASSSLLAVNTGELFF.

The genes are TRBV7-2 and TRBJ2-7; 13 nucleotides agree with TRBD2. The ends lost 6 bases at V and 5 bases at J; junction bases unmatched: 1. The CDR3 has 13 amino acids. Germline V CDR1 and CDR2: SGHTA, FQGNSA. CDR3 protein: CASRLAGGHEQYF. CDR3 sequence (DNA): TGTGCCAGCAGACTAGCGGGAGGGCACGAGCAGTACTTC.

The genes are TRBV7-9 and TRBJ2-3; no clear D gene. The CDR3 runs to 14 residues. Germline CDR1 is SEHNR and CDR2 is FQNEAQ (reference sequence). Trimming took 0 bases from V and 0 from J, leaving 4 bases between them. For the CDR3, the DNA is TGTGCCAGCAGCTTAGCAGGTAGCACAGATACGCAGTATTTT. It specifies CASSLAGSTDTQYF. Together with reference TRBV7-9 and TRBJ2-3, the CDR3 gives the full variable domain: DTGVSQNPRHKITKRGQNVTFRCDPISEHNRLYWYRQTLGQGPEFLTYFQNEAQLEKSRLLSDRFSAERPKGSFSTLEIQRTEQGDSAMYLCASSLAGSTDTQYFGPGTRLTVL.

This sequence joins TRBV9 and TRBJ2-3; the D is unclear. Germline assignment: CDR1 SGDLS and CDR2 YYNGEE. Trimming stripped 0 bases from V and 2 bases from J, with 10 bases between. The CDR3 spans 15 residues. CDR3 DNA sequence: TGTGCCAGCAGCGTAGTCCTCCCCCACACAGATACGCAGTATTTT. This encodes CASSVVLPHTDTQYF.

The chain has TRBV27 and TRBJ2-3; TRBD1 or TRBD2 may be the D gene (5 bases each). CDR1 MNHEY and CDR2 SMNVEV come from the germline V gene (reference sequence). The CDR3 has 16 residues. Trimming stripped 4 bases from V and 2 bases from J, with 16 bases between. CDR3 nucleotide sequence: TGTGCCAGCAGTTGGGGAGACAGAGACTACACAGATACGCAGTATTTT. Its protein is CASSWGDRDYTDTQYF.

The chain carries TRBV2 and TRBJ2-1, with 14 bases lining up with TRBD2. The CDR3 spans 16 residues. CDR1 is SNHLY, CDR2 FYNNEI, per germline. The junction had 6 bases not matched to a gene; V was cut back by 7 bases and J by 4 bases. This chain's CDR3 is CASNLGLAGGYNEQFF. The CDR3 DNA is TGTGCCAGCAACCTAGGACTAGCGGGAGGATACAATGAGCAGTTCTTC. The complete variable domain, with remaining parts taken from reference TRBV2 and TRBJ2-1, reads EPEVTQTPSHQVTQMGQEVILRCVPISNHLYFYWYRQILGQKVEFLVSFYNNEISEKSEIFDDQFSVERPDGSNFTLKIRSTKLEDSAMYFCASNLGLAGGYNEQFFGPGTRLTVL.

The chain employs TRBV10-3 and TRBJ2-3; unclear D gene. V lost 4 bases, J lost 5 bases, and 16 bases lay in between. The CDR3 length is 15 residues. CDR1 is ENHRY and CDR2 is SYGVKD in the germline V gene. The CDR3 spells CAISGSSLGEDTQYF. The CDR3 DNA sequence: TGTGCCATCAGTGGATCCTCCCTTGGGGAAGATACGCAGTATTTT.

This chain links TRBV7-3 with TRBJ2-7; D is perhaps TRBD1 (6 bases). Germline-derived CDR1 and CDR2 are SGHTA and FQGTGA. The length of the CDR3 is 15 residues. Trimming removed 2 bases from V and 3 bases from J, with 14 bases in between. In DNA form, the CDR3 reads TGTGCCAGCAGCTTAGACGGCGTCAGGGGCTACGAGCAGTACTTC. Translated: CASSLDGVRGYEQYF.

CDR3 region: CASSPNRGTQPQHF. The DNA for the CDR3 is TGTGCCAGCAGTCCAAACAGGGGTACGCAGCCCCAGCATTTT. The rearrangement uses TRBV6-5 and TRBJ1-5; 7 positions agree with TRBD1. The V and J ends lost 5 bases and 7 bases, in that order; junction bases with no gene match: 8. Germline CDR1 and CDR2: MNHEY and SVGAGI. There are 14 residues in the CDR3.

The V and J genes are TRBV7-2 and TRBJ2-1, with 11 bases that match TRBD2. This CDR3 region has 16 residues. Germline assignment: CDR1 SGHTA and CDR2 FQGNSA. V was pared by 6 bases and J by 6 bases, with 10 bases of the junction left unmatched. This chain's CDR3 is CASRRTGTSGTNEQFF. The CDR3 nucleotides read TGTGCCAGCAGACGAACCGGGACTAGCGGAACCAATGAGCAGTTCTTC.

The V gene is TRBV25-1, the J gene TRBJ1-2; D is uncertain. Trimming took 3 bases from V and 5 from J, leaving 10 bases between them. This CDR3 comprises 13 residues. Germline lookup yields CDR1 MGHDK and CDR2 SYGVNS. CDR3 residues: CASSESSGYGYTF. In DNA, the CDR3 is TGTGCCAGCAGTGAGAGCTCAGGATATGGCTACACCTTC.

The chain recombines TRBV27 with TRBJ2-3; 10 bases align to TRBD2. V shed 5 bases, J shed 1 base, and the junction held 6 bases outside the gene matches. This CDR3 spans 16 amino acids. CDR1 is MNHEY, CDR2 SMNVEV, per germline (reference sequence). The CDR3 DNA reads as TGTGCCAGCAGTAACCCCGGGACTAGCGGCACAGATACGCAGTATTTT. Residues: CASSNPGTSGTDTQYF.

The rearrangement uses TRBV19 and TRBJ2-7, with TRBD2 identical over 10 bases. There are 15 residues in the CDR3. CDR1 and CDR2 from the germline V gene are LNHDA and SQIVND (reference sequence). With V trimmed by 7 bases and J by 2 bases, 8 bases remained unmatched. CDR3 region: CASIGRTSGAYEQYF. CDR3 nucleotides: TGTGCCAGTATCGGCCGAACTAGCGGGGCCTACGAGCAGTACTTC. Combining the CDR3 with reference TRBV19 and TRBJ2-7 gives the whole variable domain DGGITQSPKYLFRKEGQNVTLSCEQNLNHDAMYWYRQDPGQGLRLIYYSQIVNDFQKGDIAEGYSVSREKKESFPLTVTSAQKNPTAFYLCASIGRTSGAYEQYFGPGTRLTVT.

The V call is TRBV7-2, the J call TRBJ2-5, with D unclear. The CDR3 is 12 residues long. V was clipped by 2 bases and J by 4 bases, with 5 bases between them. Germline assignment: CDR1 SGHTA and CDR2 FQGNSA. The CDR3: CASSLTVETQYF. The CDR3 nucleotides are TGTGCCAGCAGCTTAACGGTAGAGACCCAGTACTTC.

J is TRBJ2-1 and V is TRBV5-1; the D is unclear. V was clipped by 4 bases and J by 6 bases, with 8 bases between them. CDR1 SGHRS and CDR2 YFSETQ come from the germline V gene. There are 12 residues in the CDR3. The CDR3 nucleotides are TGCGCCAGCAGCCTGGGCTCCAATGAGCAGTTCTTC. Residues: CASSLGSNEQFF.

In this sample, this clone turned up a few times. V is TRBV5-5 and J is TRBJ1-5, with TRBD1 identical over 7 bases. Germline values: CDR1 SGHKS, CDR2 YYEKEE (reference sequence). Germline trimming cut 1 base from V and 5 bases from J; bases unmatched to any gene: 3. The CDR3 consists of 14 residues. The CDR3 loop is CASSLWTGDQPQHF. The CDR3 nucleotides are TGTGCCAGCAGCTTGTGGACAGGCGATCAGCCCCAGCATTTT.